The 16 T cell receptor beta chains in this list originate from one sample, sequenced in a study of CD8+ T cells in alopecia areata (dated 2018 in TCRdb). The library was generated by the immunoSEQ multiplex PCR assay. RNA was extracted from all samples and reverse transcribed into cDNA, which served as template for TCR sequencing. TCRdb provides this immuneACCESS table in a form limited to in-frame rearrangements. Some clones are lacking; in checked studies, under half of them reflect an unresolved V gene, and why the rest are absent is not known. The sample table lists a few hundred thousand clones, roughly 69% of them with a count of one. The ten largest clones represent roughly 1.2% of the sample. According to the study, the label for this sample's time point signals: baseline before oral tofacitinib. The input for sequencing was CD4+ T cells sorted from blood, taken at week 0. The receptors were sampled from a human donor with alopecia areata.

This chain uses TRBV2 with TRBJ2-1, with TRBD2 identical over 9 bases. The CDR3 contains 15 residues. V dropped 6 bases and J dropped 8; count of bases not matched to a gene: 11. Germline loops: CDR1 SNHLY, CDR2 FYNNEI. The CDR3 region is CASSKRRGGPDEQFF. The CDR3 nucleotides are TGTGCCAGCAGCAAGAGGCGGGGGGGGCCCGATGAGCAGTTCTTC. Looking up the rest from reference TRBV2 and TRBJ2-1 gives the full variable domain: EPEVTQTPSHQVTQMGQEVILRCVPISNHLYFYWYRQILGQKVEFLVSFYNNEISEKSEIFDDQFSVERPDGSNFTLKIRSTKLEDSAMYFCASSKRRGGPDEQFFGPGTRLTVL.

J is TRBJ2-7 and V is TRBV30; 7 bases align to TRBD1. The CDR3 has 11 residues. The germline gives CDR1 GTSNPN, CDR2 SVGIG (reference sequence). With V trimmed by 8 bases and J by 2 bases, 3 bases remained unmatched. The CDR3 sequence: CAADRAYEQYF. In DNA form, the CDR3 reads TGTGCCGCCGACAGGGCCTACGAGCAGTACTTC.

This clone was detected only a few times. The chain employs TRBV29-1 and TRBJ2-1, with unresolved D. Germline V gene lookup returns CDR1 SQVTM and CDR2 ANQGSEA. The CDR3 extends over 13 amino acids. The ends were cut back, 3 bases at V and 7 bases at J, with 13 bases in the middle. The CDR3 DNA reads TGCAGCGTTGATTGGACGGCTAGGAATGAGCAGTTCTTC. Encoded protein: CSVDWTARNEQFF.

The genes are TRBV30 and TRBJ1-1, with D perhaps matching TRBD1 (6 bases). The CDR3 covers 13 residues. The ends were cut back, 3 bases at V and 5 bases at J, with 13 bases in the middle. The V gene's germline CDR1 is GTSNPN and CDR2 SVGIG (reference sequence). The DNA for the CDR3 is TGTGCCTGGAGGCCACAGGGACCTACTGAAGCTTTCTTT. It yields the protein CAWRPQGPTEAFF.

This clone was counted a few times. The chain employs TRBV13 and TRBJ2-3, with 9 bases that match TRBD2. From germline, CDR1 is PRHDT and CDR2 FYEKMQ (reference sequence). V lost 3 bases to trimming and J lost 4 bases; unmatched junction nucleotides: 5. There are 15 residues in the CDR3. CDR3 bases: TGTGCCAGCAGCTTTCGAGCGGGGGGTGCAGATACGCAGTATTTT. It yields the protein CASSFRAGGADTQYF.

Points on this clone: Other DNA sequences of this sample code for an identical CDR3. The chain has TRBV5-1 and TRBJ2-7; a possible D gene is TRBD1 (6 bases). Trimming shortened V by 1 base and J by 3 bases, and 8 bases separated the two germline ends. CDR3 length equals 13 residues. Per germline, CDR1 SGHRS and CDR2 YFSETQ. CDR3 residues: CASSLTGSYEQYF. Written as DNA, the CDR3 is TGCGCCAGCAGCTTGACAGGGAGCTACGAGCAGTACTTC.

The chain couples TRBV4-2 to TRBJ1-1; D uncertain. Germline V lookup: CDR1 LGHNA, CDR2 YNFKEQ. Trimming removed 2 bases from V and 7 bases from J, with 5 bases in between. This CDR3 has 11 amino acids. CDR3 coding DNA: TGTGCCAGCAGCCAACGAGGTGAAGCTTTCTTT. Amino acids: CASSQRGEAFF.

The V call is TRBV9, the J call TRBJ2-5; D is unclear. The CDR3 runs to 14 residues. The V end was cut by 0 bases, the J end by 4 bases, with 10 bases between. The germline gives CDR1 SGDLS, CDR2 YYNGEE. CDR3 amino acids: CASSVESLGETQYF. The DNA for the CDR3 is TGTGCCAGCAGCGTAGAGTCTCTGGGAGAGACCCAGTACTTC.

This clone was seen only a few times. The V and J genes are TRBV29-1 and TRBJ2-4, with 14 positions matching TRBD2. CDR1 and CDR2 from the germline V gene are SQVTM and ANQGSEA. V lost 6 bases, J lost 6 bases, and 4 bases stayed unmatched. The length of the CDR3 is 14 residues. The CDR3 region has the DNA TGCAGCGTACGGACTAGCGGGGGGAGAAACATTCAGTACTTC. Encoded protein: CSVRTSGGRNIQYF.

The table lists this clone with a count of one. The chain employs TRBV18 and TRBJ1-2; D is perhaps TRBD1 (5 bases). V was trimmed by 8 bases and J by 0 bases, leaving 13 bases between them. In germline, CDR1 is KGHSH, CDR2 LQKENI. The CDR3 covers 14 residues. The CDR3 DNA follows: TGTGCCAGCGCCGCCGGACACGCTAACTATGGCTACACCTTC. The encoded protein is CASAAGHANYGYTF.

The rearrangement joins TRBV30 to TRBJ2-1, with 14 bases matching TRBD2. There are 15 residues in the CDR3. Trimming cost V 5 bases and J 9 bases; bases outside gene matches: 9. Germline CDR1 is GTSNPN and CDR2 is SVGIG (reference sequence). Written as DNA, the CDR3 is TGTGCCTGGGATAGACTAGCGGGGGGGCCTGGTGAGCAGTTCTTC. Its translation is CAWDRLAGGPGEQFF.

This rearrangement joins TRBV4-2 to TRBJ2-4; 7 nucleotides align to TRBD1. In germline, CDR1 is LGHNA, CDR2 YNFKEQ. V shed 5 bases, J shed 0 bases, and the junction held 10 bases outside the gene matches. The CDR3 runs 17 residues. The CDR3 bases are TGTGCCAGCAGCTCGAACCGACAGGGTCTAGCCAAAAACATTCAGTACTTC. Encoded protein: CASSSNRQGLAKNIQYF.

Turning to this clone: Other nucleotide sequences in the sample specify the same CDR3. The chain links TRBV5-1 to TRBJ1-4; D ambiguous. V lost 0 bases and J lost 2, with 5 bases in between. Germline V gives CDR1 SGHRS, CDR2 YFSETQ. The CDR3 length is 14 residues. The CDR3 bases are TGCGCCAGCAGCTTGGCCGGGACTAATGAAAAACTGTTTTTT. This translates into CASSLAGTNEKLFF. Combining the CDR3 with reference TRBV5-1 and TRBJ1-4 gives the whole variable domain KAGVTQTPRYLIKTRGQQVTLSCSPISGHRSVSWYQQTPGQGLQFLFEYFSETQRNKGNFPGRFSGRQFSNSRSEMNVSTLELGDSALYLCASSLAGTNEKLFFGSGTQLSVL.

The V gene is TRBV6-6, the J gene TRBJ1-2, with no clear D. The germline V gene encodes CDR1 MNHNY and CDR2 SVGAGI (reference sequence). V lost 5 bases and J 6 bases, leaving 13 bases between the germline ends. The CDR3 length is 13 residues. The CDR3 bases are TGTGCCAGCAGTCCTTACCCTGGCAATGGCTACACCTTC. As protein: CASSPYPGNGYTF.

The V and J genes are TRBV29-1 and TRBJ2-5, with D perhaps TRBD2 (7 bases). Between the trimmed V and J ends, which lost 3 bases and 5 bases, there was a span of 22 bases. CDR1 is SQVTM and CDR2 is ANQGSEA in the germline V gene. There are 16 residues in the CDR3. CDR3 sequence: CSVDGRAGAYRETQYF. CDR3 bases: TGCAGCGTTGATGGTCGCGCGGGGGCCTATAGGGAGACCCAGTACTTC. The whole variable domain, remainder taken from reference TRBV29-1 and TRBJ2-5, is SAVISQKPSRDICQRGTSLTIQCQVDSQVTMMFWYRQQPGQSLTLIATANQGSEATYESGFVIDKFPISRPNLTFSTLTVSNMSPEDSSIYLCSVDGRAGAYRETQYFGPGTRLLVL.

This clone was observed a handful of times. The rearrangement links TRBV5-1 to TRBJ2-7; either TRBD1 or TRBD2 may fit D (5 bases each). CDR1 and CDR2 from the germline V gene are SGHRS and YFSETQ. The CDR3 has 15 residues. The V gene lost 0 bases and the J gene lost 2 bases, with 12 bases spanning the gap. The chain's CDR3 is CASSLGGTEAYEQYF. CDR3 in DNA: TGCGCCAGCAGCTTGGGAGGGACGGAAGCCTACGAGCAGTACTTC. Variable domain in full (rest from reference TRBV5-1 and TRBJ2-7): KAGVTQTPRYLIKTRGQQVTLSCSPISGHRSVSWYQQTPGQGLQFLFEYFSETQRNKGNFPGRFSGRQFSNSRSEMNVSTLELGDSALYLCASSLGGTEAYEQYFGPGTRLTVT.